Below, 9 T cell receptor beta chains from the same sample are listed, as sequenced in a study of blood T cell repertoires in COVID-19. Only in-frame clones appear in the TCRdb table, and some are missing; sequencing was by immunoSEQ multiplex PCR. The table records roughly 33,000 clones, around nine tenths of them present only once. The material sequenced was peripheral blood. The receptor source for this set is a human donor in a cohort sampled during active COVID-19.

In regard to this clone: The sample has other DNA sequences that encode this CDR3 too. Written as DNA, the CDR3 is TGTGCCAGCAGCTTATCGGCCAGGGATCGTACAGATACGCAGTATTTT. Translating it yields CASSLSARDRTDTQYF. This chain connects TRBV11-2 to TRBJ2-3, with D perhaps TRBD1 (5 bases). Germline V lookup: CDR1 SGHAT, CDR2 FQNNGV. Trimming shortened V by 2 bases and J by 3 bases, and 15 bases separated the two germline ends. CDR3 size: 16 residues.

V and J are TRBV2 and TRBJ2-7; possible D gene TRBD2, 7 bases. V lost 11 bases, J lost 2 bases, and 16 bases lay in between. Germline V CDR1 and CDR2: SNHLY, FYNNEI. There are 13 residues in the CDR3. The DNA of the CDR3 is TGTGCCCGCGGGCAGGGGAGGGCCTACGAGCAGTACTTC. This encodes CARGQGRAYEQYF.

The chain joins TRBV6-5 to TRBJ2-3; 15 bases are shared with TRBD2. CDR3 length: 14 amino acids. Germline values: CDR1 MNHEY, CDR2 SVGAGI. The J segment lost 5 bases and the V segment lost 6 bases, leaving 0 bases of the junction unmatched. The CDR3 coding sequence is TGTGCCAGCAGGGGACTAGCGGGGGGAGATACGCAGTATTTT. Protein: CASRGLAGGDTQYF.

V and J are TRBV21-1 and TRBJ2-4; the table's D call, TRBD1, was not checked against the DNA. TRBV21-1 counts as a pseudogene. The CDR3 has 18 amino acids. DNA of the CDR3: TGTGCCAGCAGCAAAAAAGGAGACAGGCAGACTCCCAAAAACATTCAGTACTTC. The encoded protein is CASSKKGDRQTPKNIQYF.

The chain employs TRBV7-2 and TRBJ1-5; D gene uncertain. The germline V gene has CDR1 SGHTA and CDR2 FQGNSA. V was pared by 5 bases and J by 1 base, with 9 bases between. There are 14 residues in the CDR3. CDR3 amino acids: CASSPRGSNQPQHF. The CDR3 nucleotides read TGTGCCAGCAGCCCCAGAGGAAGCAATCAGCCCCAGCATTTT.

This chain joins TRBV5-4 and TRBJ2-3; 8 nucleotides match TRBD1. The CDR3 is 18 amino acids. Germline V gene lookup returns CDR1 SGHNT and CDR2 YYREEE (reference sequence). Trimming cost V 2 bases and J 0 bases; bases outside gene matches: 11. CDR3 sequence: CASSFRDPRGRSTDTQYF. As DNA, the CDR3 is TGTGCCAGCAGCTTCAGGGATCCCAGGGGGCGGAGCACAGATACGCAGTATTTT.

The chain has TRBV18 and TRBJ2-2; D call uncertain. The CDR3 sequence is 14 residues long. V was trimmed by 3 bases and J by 3 bases, leaving 8 bases between them. Germline V CDR1 and CDR2: KGHSH, LQKENI. In DNA, the CDR3 is TGTGCCAGCTCACCTCGGGTTGACACCGGGGAGCTGTTTTTT. Its protein product is CASSPRVDTGELFF.

V usage is TRBV3-1 (or the pseudogene TRBV3-2) and J usage is TRBJ2-7; a possible D gene is TRBD1 (6 bases). Deletions cut 3 bases from V and 12 bases from J, with 15 bases between. Germline CDR1 is LGHDT and CDR2 is YNNKEL (reference sequence). The CDR3 has 12 residues. The DNA for the CDR3 is TGTGCCAGCAGCCACCCCGGCACAGGGCGGTACTTC. It codes for CASSHPGTGRYF.

The chain has TRBV7-3 and TRBJ2-1; TRBD1 matches at 9 bases. Germline CDR1 reads SGHTA; CDR2 reads FQGTGA. The CDR3 is 14 amino acids. V lost 5 bases, J lost 5 bases, and 4 bases stayed unmatched. This chain's CDR3 is CASSPGQGHNEQFF. The CDR3 nucleotides read TGTGCCAGCAGCCCGGGACAGGGTCACAATGAGCAGTTCTTC.